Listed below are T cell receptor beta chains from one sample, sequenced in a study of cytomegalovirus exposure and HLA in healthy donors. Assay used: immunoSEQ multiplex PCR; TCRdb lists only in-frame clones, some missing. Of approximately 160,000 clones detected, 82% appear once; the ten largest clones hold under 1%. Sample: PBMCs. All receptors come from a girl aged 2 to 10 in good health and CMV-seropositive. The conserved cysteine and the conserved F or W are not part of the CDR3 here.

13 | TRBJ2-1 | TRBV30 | AWSHSGSIGNEQF
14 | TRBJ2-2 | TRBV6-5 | ASSWGRETQSGELF
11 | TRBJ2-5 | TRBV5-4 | ASSPGRQETQY
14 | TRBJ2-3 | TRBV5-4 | ASAPRTSGSMDTQY
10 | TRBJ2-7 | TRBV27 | ASRKWVGEQY
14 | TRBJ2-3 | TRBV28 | ASIGVDRGPADTQY
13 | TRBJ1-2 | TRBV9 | ASSPHLQGDYGYT
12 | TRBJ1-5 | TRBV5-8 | ASSLVGGTQPQH
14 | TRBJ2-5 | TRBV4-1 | ASSHSTGRYQETQY
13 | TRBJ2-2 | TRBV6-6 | ASTGSQGSTGELF
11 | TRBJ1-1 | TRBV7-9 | ASSSGGNTEAF
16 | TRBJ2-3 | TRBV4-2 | ASSGPGTGGTSTDTQY
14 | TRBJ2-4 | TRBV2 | ASRLTGTGTKNIQY
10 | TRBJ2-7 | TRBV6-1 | ASNTGNYEQY
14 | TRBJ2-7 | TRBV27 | ASSQGRANLIYEQY
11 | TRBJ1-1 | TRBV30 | AWRGGGGGQAF
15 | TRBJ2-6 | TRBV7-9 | ASRSSGSSSGANVLT
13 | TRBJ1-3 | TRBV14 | ASSRTGFSGNTIY
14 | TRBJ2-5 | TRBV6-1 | ASSDLGGTGQETQY
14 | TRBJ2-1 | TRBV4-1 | ASSQVGGLSYNEQF
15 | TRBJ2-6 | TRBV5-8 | ASTLAGGRVGANVLT
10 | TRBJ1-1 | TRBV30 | AWDGQGTEAF
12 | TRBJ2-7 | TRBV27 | ASSLRAGAYEQY
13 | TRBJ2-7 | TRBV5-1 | ASSWTSGKKYEQY